Each of the 13 T cell receptor beta chains below was sequenced from the same sample in a study of identical twins (dated by TCRdb to the mid-2010s). Library preparation was by 5' RACE. The run used an Illumina HiSeq 2000. TCRdb ran its own pipeline on the public reads, namely fastp trimming at Q25 and MiXCR clone calling, and kept in-frame beta chains. A single entry per CDR3 protein holds the most common genes and DNA from its merged rows. This sample holds about 790,000 distinct CDR3 sequences; around a sixth were observed only once. About an eighth of the sample rests with the top ten. Another study also made use of these data, one on T cells expressing NK-cell markers.

Sequencing was done on a sample of PBMCs. Receptor source: a woman aged 18-29 years in good health.

The genes are TRBV3-1 and TRBJ2-1; 8 bases match TRBD1. Germline loops: CDR1 LGHDT, CDR2 YNNKEL (reference sequence). The CDR3 loop spans 13 amino acids. J gave up 8 bases and V 3 bases, and 3 bases lay outside the gene matches. DNA of the CDR3: TGTGCCAGCAGCCATGGACAGGGCGATGAGCAGTTCTTC. Translated, it gives CASSHGQGDEQFF.

The chain is built from TRBV7-9 and TRBJ2-7, with no clear D. The CDR3 has 15 residues. Germline CDR1 and CDR2: SEHNR and FQNEAQ (reference sequence). The V end was cut by 1 base, the J end by 4 bases, with 14 bases between. CDR3 sequence reads: CASSLDLHLKYEQYF. CDR3 DNA: TGTGCCAGCAGCTTAGATCTCCACTTGAAATACGAGCAGTACTTC.

In this sample, this clonotype turned up a few times. J is TRBJ2-5 and V is TRBV6-1; no firm D call. Looked up from germline, CDR1 is MNHNS and CDR2 is SASEGT. The length of the CDR3 is 11 residues. V lost 6 bases and J 1 base, leaving 3 bases between the germline ends. CDR3 residues: CASRTQETQYF. The DNA for the CDR3 is TGTGCCAGCAGAACCCAAGAGACCCAGTACTTC.

CDR3 amino acids: CASSLTIAGGPYEQFF. DNA of the CDR3: TGTGCCAGCAGCTTAACGATAGCGGGGGGGCCTTATGAGCAGTTCTTC. The chain employs TRBV7-2 and TRBJ2-1, with TRBD2 matching 11 bases. The ends lost 2 bases at V and 8 bases at J; junction bases unmatched: 8. The CDR3 sequence is 16 residues long. CDR1 and CDR2 (germline): SGHTA, FQGNSA. Based on the CDR3 plus reference TRBV7-2 and TRBJ2-1, the full variable domain is GAGVSQSPSNKVTEKGKDVELRCDPISGHTALYWYRQSLGQGLEFLIYFQGNSAPDKSGLPSDRFSAERTGGSVSTLTIQRTQQEDSAVYLCASSLTIAGGPYEQFFGPGTRLTVL.

The V gene is TRBV6-1, the J gene TRBJ1-2; D is ambiguous. V lost 3 bases and J 4 bases, leaving 15 bases between the germline ends. This CDR3 is 15 amino acids long. Per the germline V gene, CDR1 is MNHNS and CDR2 is SASEGT. CDR3 sequence (DNA): TGTGCCAGCAGTGACCGCACCATCGGTGGCTATGGCTACACCTTC. Its translation is CASSDRTIGGYGYTF.

V and J are TRBV20-1 and TRBJ1-1; D possibly corresponds to TRBD1 (6 bases). Looked up from germline, CDR1 is DFQATT and CDR2 is SNEGSKA (reference sequence). The CDR3 has 16 residues. Trimming stripped 6 bases from V and 2 bases from J, with 22 bases between. The CDR3 is CSAPGGGRGGNTEAFF. The CDR3 DNA reads TGCAGTGCCCCCGGGGGGGGGCGAGGGGGAAACACTGAAGCTTTCTTT.

This clonotype has a handful of counts. The CDR3 nucleotides read TGTGCCAGCTTTGGGTGGCCGATGAACACTGAAGCTTTCTTT. It translates to CASFGWPMNTEAFF. This rearrangement joins TRBV12-3 or TRBV12-4 to TRBJ1-1, with D uncertain. V was pared by 8 bases and J by 0 bases, with 13 bases between. The length of the CDR3 is 14 residues.

This clonotype was seen a handful of times. The V and J genes are TRBV11-1 and TRBJ2-3; 10 bases agree with TRBD1. The CDR3 runs to 18 residues. With 5 bases clipped from V and 4 bases from J, the junction kept 15 bases outside the gene matches. Germline V lookup: CDR1 SGHAT, CDR2 FQDESV (reference sequence). For the CDR3, the DNA is TGTGCCAGCAGCCACCGACAAGCCCGGGACAGGGGTTCAGATACGCAGTATTTT. Its translation is CASSHRQARDRGSDTQYF.

This clonotype occurred many times. V and J are TRBV20-1 and TRBJ2-5; 7 bases are a match to TRBD1. Per the germline V gene, CDR1 is DFQATT and CDR2 is SNEGSKA (reference sequence). The CDR3 contains 13 residues. V trimming: 5 bases; J trimming: 5 bases; junction bases outside the gene matches: 8. Written as DNA, the CDR3 is TGCAGTGCTCTCGACATACAGGGGGAGACCCAGTACTTC. Its protein is CSALDIQGETQYF.

The chain is built from TRBV20-1 and TRBJ1-6; D remains ambiguous. The germline CDR1 and CDR2 sequences are DFQATT and SNEGSKA (reference sequence). The CDR3 covers 12 residues. Trimming pared 2 bases from V and 7 bases from J, leaving 6 bases between. Written as DNA, the CDR3 is TGCAGTGCTAGACAGGAGAATTCACCCCTCCACTTT. It encodes CSARQENSPLHF.

There are a few counts of this clonotype. The chain links TRBV6-2 or TRBV6-3 to TRBJ2-7, with D tentatively TRBD2 (7 bases). Germline CDR1 MNHEY, CDR2 SVGEGT. This CDR3 is built from 15 residues. The V and J ends lost 7 bases and 4 bases respectively, with 20 bases between them. The CDR3 loop is CASTPLAGARYEQYF. In DNA, the CDR3 is TGTGCCAGCACCCCACTCGCGGGGGCAAGGTACGAGCAGTACTTC.

This clonotype has more than one count but fewer than ten. V and J are TRBV20-1 and TRBJ2-3; D remains unclear. This CDR3 has 15 amino acids. Trimming stripped 6 bases from V and 4 bases from J, with 20 bases between. Germline values: CDR1 DFQATT, CDR2 SNEGSKA (reference sequence). CDR3 nucleotide sequence: TGCAGTGCCTCTAGTGCTAGAAGTGCGTCAGATACGCAGTATTTT. It codes for CSASSARSASDTQYF.

The chain is built from TRBV5-1 and TRBJ2-7; tentatively, D is TRBD2 (5 bases). The germline V gene has CDR1 SGHRS and CDR2 YFSETQ. V was clipped by 0 bases and J by 7 bases, with 11 bases between them. The CDR3 is 13 residues long. The CDR3 nucleotides are TGCGCCAGCAGCTTGGCGATGAAGCGGGAGCAGTACTTC. Amino acids: CASSLAMKREQYF.